Below, 9 T cell receptor beta chains from the same sample are listed, as sequenced in a study of T-cell memory formation after mild COVID-19. TCRdb used MiXCR to reprocess the 5' RACE reads, holding one entry per CDR3 protein. There are roughly 600,000 distinct CDR3 sequences in the sample; more than 15% occur only once, and around 11% lies in the top ten. What was sequenced was PBMCs or a T cell subset sorted from them (not recorded which). These receptors originate from an adult woman who had mild COVID-19 (a few samples of this study predate the infection). Cell type and time point are not known.

The chain joins TRBV5-4 to TRBJ2-5, with D possibly being TRBD2 (7 bases). Germline-derived CDR1 and CDR2 are SGHNT and YYREEE (reference sequence). The germline V and J ends were trimmed by 3 bases and 7 bases, with 22 bases remaining between them. The CDR3 is made up of 16 amino acids. The DNA of the CDR3 is TGTGCCAGCAGCTCGGGGGGCACAGAGGCGTTAGGGACCCAGTACTTC. Amino acid sequence: CASSSGGTEALGTQYF.

This clonotype has only a few counts. J is TRBJ2-1 and V is TRBV12-3 or TRBV12-4, with TRBD2 identical over 11 bases. The junction had 11 bases not matched to a gene; V was cut back by 6 bases and J by 7 bases. The CDR3 totals 16 residues. The CDR3 region is CASRKTLAGGINEQFF. For the CDR3, the DNA is TGTGCCAGCAGAAAAACCCTAGCGGGAGGTATTAATGAGCAGTTCTTC.

The rearrangement links TRBV5-4 to TRBJ2-1; TRBD2 matches at 9 bases. The CDR3 totals 16 residues. Germline CDR1 SGHNT, CDR2 YYREEE (reference sequence). After removal of 4 bases from V and 9 bases from J, the junction contained 14 bases not matched to a gene. DNA for the CDR3: TGTGCCAGCAGCATGGAGGGACTAGCCCCCGAGGGTGAGCAGTTCTTC. As protein: CASSMEGLAPEGEQFF. The full variable domain, completed using reference TRBV5-4 and TRBJ2-1, is ETGVTQSPTHLIKTRGQQVTLRCSSQSGHNTVSWYQQALGQGPQFIFQYYREEENGRGNFPPRFSGLQFPNYSSELNVNALELDDSALYLCASSMEGLAPEGEQFFGPGTRLTVL.

The chain has TRBV14 and TRBJ2-1; 15 positions agree with TRBD2. The germline CDR1 and CDR2 sequences are SGHDN and FVKESK. This CDR3 has 17 amino acids. V was pared by 3 bases and J by 7 bases, with 7 bases of the junction left unmatched. The CDR3 sequence: CASSHPGLAGGTNEQFF. CDR3 coding DNA: TGTGCCAGCAGCCACCCGGGACTAGCGGGAGGTACGAATGAGCAGTTCTTC.

V and J are TRBV12-3 or TRBV12-4 and TRBJ2-1, with D perhaps TRBD1 (5 bases). Trimming took 3 bases from V and 3 from J, leaving 12 bases between them. The CDR3 has 15 residues. The CDR3 protein is CASSFQGNYYNEQFF. The CDR3 coding sequence is TGTGCCAGCAGTTTCCAGGGTAACTACTACAATGAGCAGTTCTTC.

The gene calls are TRBV7-6 and TRBJ1-2; TRBD1 is a possible D gene (6 bases). V lost 5 bases and J lost 0, with 16 bases in between. CDR1 is SGHVS and CDR2 is FNYEAQ in the germline V gene. CDR3 size: 16 residues. CDR3: CASSPRPGVSNYGYTF. Written as DNA, the CDR3 is TGTGCCAGCAGCCCCCGTCCAGGGGTTTCTAACTATGGCTACACCTTC.

The table lists this clonotype with a few counts. The chain couples TRBV6-5 to TRBJ1-1; D unresolved. V lost 2 bases, J lost 5 bases, and 9 bases lay in between. The CDR3 extends over 13 amino acids. The germline CDR1 and CDR2 sequences are MNHEY and SVGAGI. The CDR3 bases are TGTGCCAGCAGTTACCGACCCGGTACTGAAGCTTTCTTT. It specifies CASSYRPGTEAFF.

This clonotype was recorded a few times. This rearrangement joins TRBV7-9 to TRBJ2-7; TRBD1 matches 9 bases. Germline V lookup: CDR1 SEHNR, CDR2 FQNEAQ (reference sequence). The V segment lost 5 bases and the J segment 5 bases; nucleotides outside the gene matches: 4. The CDR3 spans 13 residues. The CDR3 reads CASSTGTGNEQYF. Here the CDR3 DNA reads TGTGCCAGCAGCACCGGGACAGGGAACGAGCAGTACTTC.

This clonotype was picked up one time. In DNA, the CDR3 is TGTGCCAGTAGTTTCCGGGACAGAGCTAACTATGGCTACACCTTC. Translating gives CASSFRDRANYGYTF. The chain combines TRBV19 with TRBJ1-2, with 7 bases fitting TRBD1. The CDR3 has 15 residues. V shed 5 bases and J 0 bases; nucleotides not matched to a gene: 6. Per the germline V gene, CDR1 is LNHDA and CDR2 is SQIVND (reference sequence). The entire variable domain, with the rest obtained from reference TRBV19 and TRBJ1-2, is as follows: DGGITQSPKYLFRKEGQNVTLSCEQNLNHDAMYWYRQDPGQGLRLIYYSQIVNDFQKGDIAEGYSVSREKKESFPLTVTSAQKNPTAFYLCASSFRDRANYGYTFGSGTRLTVV.